This section outlines one TCR beta chain sequence together with its context. This CDR3 spans 17 amino acids. The J segment lost 10 bases and the V segment lost 0 bases, leaving 12 bases of the junction unmatched. The germline V gene has CDR1 SGHRS and CDR2 YFSETQ. This specimen belongs to a study of blood T cell repertoires in COVID-19. Here immunoSEQ multiplex PCR was the method, and the copy in TCRdb shows in-frame clones only, minus some. The table shows 90,000 to 120,000 clones, with 80% to 90% occurring only once. The rearrangement joins TRBV5-1 to TRBJ2-1; 11 bases agree with TRBD2. The sequence came from a woman in her forties or fifties who had recovered from COVID-19. The sample taken for sequencing was PBMCs or T cells enriched from blood (not recorded which). The CDR3 loop reads CASSLVQRLAGGYEQFF. The CDR3 nucleotides are TGCGCCAGCAGCTTGGTTCAGCGGCTAGCGGGGGGATACGAGCAGTTCTTC.